This T cell receptor (beta chain) was found in a study of identical twins. Unique molecular identifiers were present on the cDNA, which also gained a universal primer site by template switching. TCRdb called the 5' RACE reads again in MiXCR, with one record for every CDR3 protein. The table includes roughly 750,000 distinct CDR3 sequences, roughly 20% detected once. This clonotype was observed a few times. Its antigen remains unknown. Trimming took 0 bases from V and 1 from J, leaving 4 bases between them. The CDR3 covers 13 residues. From germline, CDR1 is DFQATT and CDR2 SNEGSKA (reference sequence). Study results and caveats: Clonotypes of the beta chain that were abundant in cord blood carried fewer insertions (memory repertoires showed none).

These data were also filed under a second study, of T cells expressing NK-cell markers. According to that study: Once again these clonotypes came out on top in the CD3+CD56-NKG2C+ fraction of several donors.

The TCR originated in a woman aged 18-35 years in good health. The sequencing sample was made of PBMCs. The chain is built from TRBV20-1 and TRBJ2-1, with D hard to call. This CDR3 reads CSAREESYNEQFF. CDR3 bases: TGCAGTGCTAGAGAGGAATCCTACAATGAGCAGTTCTTC.